The T cell receptor beta chain described here comes from a study of metastatic and nonmetastatic thyroid tumors. Study summary: Samples came from malignant and benign thyroid patients, and repertoires were compared across blood and tumor or nodule tissue. Study-level points and caveats: Malignant tumors reportedly showed significantly higher TCR beta diversity than benign nodules in both blood and tumor.

In the authors' workflow: A papillary thyroid cancer distant-metastasis classifier was built from CDR3 differences across clinicopathological groups. TCRdb reprocessed the PCR reads using MiXCR. These V and J calls originate from TCRdb's pipeline instead of the authors' own analysis. The sample lists just over 20,000 clones, 10% to 15% occurring once. V was trimmed by 0 bases and J by 7 bases, leaving 19 bases between them. CDR1 is DFQATT and CDR2 is SNEGSKA in the germline V gene (reference sequence). The CDR3 sequence is 15 residues long. Patients were all untreated before their thyroid surgery. The table lists this clone with many counts. Its antigen remains unidentified.

This chain connects TRBV20-1 to TRBJ2-7; the D gene is possibly TRBD2 (6 bases). Material: blood. The source of this sequence is a female donor with papillary thyroid cancer or a benign thyroid nodule (not recorded which). Some clones in this sample may be carry-over from other donors' samples. The chain's CDR3 is CSARDSGTGGGEQYF. The DNA of the CDR3 is TGCAGTGCTAGAGATTCGGGAACTGGCGGAGGGGAGCAGTACTTC.